What follows is one T cell receptor beta chain and its context. As yet, its antigen is unknown. The source of the sample is a study of cytomegalovirus exposure and HLA in healthy donors. Study-level points and caveats: About 87% or about 30% of the time was how often most TCR beta V segments were productive, according to an earlier analysis. The study flagged about 150 TCR beta chains as cytomegalovirus-associated. TCR beta V- and J-gene trimming, according to a later analysis, was linked to a missense DCLRE1C variant.

V gave up 5 bases and J gave up 1 base, with 12 bases separating them. Looked up from germline, CDR1 is SGHRS and CDR2 is YFSETQ. This CDR3 is 15 amino acids long. In the PCR, 60 Vbeta and 13 Jbeta primers were used. As handled by the study authors: Tens of millions of unique TCR beta chains, some 9.9 million of them shared, were counted by a later analysis. TCRdb keeps only in-frame clones here, not all; method: immunoSEQ multiplex PCR. V and J calls plus clone size are reproduced from that table; the DNA served to infer D and trimming. The table includes 300,000 or so clones, about 83% detected once.

Sequenced: PBMCs. The chain employs TRBV5-1 and TRBJ2-2; tentatively, D is TRBD1 (6 bases). This sequence originates from a woman in her forties in good health and CMV-seropositive. The CDR3, as DNA: TGCGCCAGCAGTGACGGACAGCTGAACACCGGGGAGCTGTTTTTT. This codes for CASSDGQLNTGELFF. Full variable domain (remainder filled in from reference TRBV5-1 and TRBJ2-2): KAGVTQTPRYLIKTRGQQVTLSCSPISGHRSVSWYQQTPGQGLQFLFEYFSETQRNKGNFPGRFSGRQFSNSRSEMNVSTLELGDSALYLCASSDGQLNTGELFFGEGSRLTVL.